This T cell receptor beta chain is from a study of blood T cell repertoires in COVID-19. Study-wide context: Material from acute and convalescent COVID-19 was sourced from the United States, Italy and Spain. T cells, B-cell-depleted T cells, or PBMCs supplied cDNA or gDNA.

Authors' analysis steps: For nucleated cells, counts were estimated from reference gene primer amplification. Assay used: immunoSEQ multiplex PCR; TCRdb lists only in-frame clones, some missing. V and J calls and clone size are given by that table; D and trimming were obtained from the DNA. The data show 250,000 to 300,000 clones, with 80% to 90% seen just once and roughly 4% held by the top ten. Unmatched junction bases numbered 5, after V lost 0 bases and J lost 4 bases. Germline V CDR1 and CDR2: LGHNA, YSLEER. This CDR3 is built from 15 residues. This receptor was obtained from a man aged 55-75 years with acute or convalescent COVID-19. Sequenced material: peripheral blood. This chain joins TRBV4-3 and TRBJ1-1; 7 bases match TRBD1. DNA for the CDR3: TGCGCCAGCAGCCAAGACAGACAGGGTGGCACTGAAGCTTTCTTT. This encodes CASSQDRQGGTEAFF.